Listed below are T cell receptor beta chains from one sample, sequenced in a study of blood T cell repertoires in COVID-19. The data were produced by immunoSEQ multiplex PCR, yet TCRdb's version contains in-frame clones alone and is incomplete. The table has fewer than 200,000 clones, around nine tenths seen once. The source material was peripheral blood. The receptors here all came from a woman older than 75 with COVID-19, enrolled during active disease. Each CDR3 is given with its conserved first and last residue. The order of the fields is J gene, V gene, D gene, clone size, CDR3 DNA, CDR3 protein. D genes are given only for firm matches. A row's size may be missing; if present it is once, few, many or a size class.

>TRBJ2-1|TRBV15|NA|NA
TGTGCCACCAGCAGAGGAGGAAGTACGAGCAATGAGCAGTTCTTC
CATSRGGSTSNEQFF
>TRBJ2-1|TRBV18|TRBD1|NA
TGTGCCAGCTCGCGACTACCAACAGGGGAATATGAGCAGTTCTTC
CASSRLPTGEYEQFF
>TRBJ2-3|TRBV7-9|TRBD2|NA
TGTGCCTTTGCGCAGGGAGGGGCCGCAGATACGCAGTATTTT
CAFAQGGAADTQYF
>TRBJ2-6|TRBV5-1|TRBD2|NA
TGCGCCAGCACCCCCGTAGGGGCATCGGGAGGCTCTGGGGCCAACGTCCTGACTTTC
CASTPVGASGGSGANVLTF
>TRBJ1-1|TRBV28|NA|NA
TGTGCCAGCAGTTTGGGGGGGCAGATAGTATTCTTT
CASSLGGQIVFF
>TRBJ1-2|TRBV18|TRBD1|NA
TGTGCCAGCTCACCCGTGCGGGACAGCTATGGCTACACCTTC
CASSPVRDSYGYTF
>TRBJ1-1|TRBV5-4|NA|NA
TGTGCCAGCAGCCTCAACCCCAACAGGGAAACTGAAGCTTTCTTT
CASSLNPNRETEAFF
>TRBJ2-7|TRBV18|NA|NA
TGTGCCAGCTCACCCTCCCGGGGGTACGAGCAGTACTTC
CASSPSRGYEQYF
>TRBJ2-7|TRBV3-1/TRBV3-2|NA|NA
TGTGCCAGCAGTCAAGCCACTGGGCGGGGTTACTACGAGCAGTACTTC
CASSQATGRGYYEQYF
>TRBJ2-2|TRBV7-3|NA|NA
TGTGCCAGCAGCCCGAGCCTACAAGGGGGGGGGCGCTGGGACACCGGGGAGCTGTTTTTT
CASSPSLQGGGRWDTGELFF
>TRBJ2-3|TRBV6-5|TRBD2|NA
TGTGCCAGCAACCGACTAGCGGGAGGGGCAGATACGCAGTATTTT
CASNRLAGGADTQYF
>TRBJ1-1|TRBV5-4|TRBD1|NA
TGTGCCAGCAGCACCCGGGACAGGGGGCGAACTGAAGCTTTCTTT
CASSTRDRGRTEAFF
>TRBJ2-7|TRBV28|NA|NA
TGTGCCAGCAGTAAAACTTGGGCGGGATACGAGCAGTACTTC
CASSKTWAGYEQYF
>TRBJ1-5|TRBV7-8|NA|NA
TGTGCCAGCAGCCAAATCGCGATCATGGACGGATTCAGGGAGCCCCAGCATTTT
CASSQIAIMDGFREPQHF
>TRBJ2-7|TRBV6-5|NA|NA
TGTGCCAGCAGCGCAGTCAACGAGCAGTACTTC
CASSAVNEQYF
>TRBJ2-1|TRBV6-2/TRBV6-3|NA|NA
TGTGCCAGCAGTCAGGTCTCGGCGGGGCAGTTCTTC
CASSQVSAGQFF
>TRBJ1-5|TRBV19|TRBD1|once
TGTGCCGGAGGTTACAGGGGATATCAGCCCCAGCATTTT
CAGGYRGYQPQHF
>TRBJ2-2|TRBV27|TRBD1|NA
TGTGCCAGCAGTTTCGGGACAGCGAACACCGGGGAGCTGTTTTTT
CASSFGTANTGELFF
>TRBJ2-1|TRBV6-7|NA|NA
TGTGCCAGCAGGGCGGGGACGCCTCCCTACAATGAGCAGTTCTTC
CASRAGTPPYNEQFF
>TRBJ1-1|TRBV6-1|TRBD1|NA
TGTGCCAGCAACACGGGACAGTCGGCTTTCTTT
CASNTGQSAFF
>TRBJ1-4|TRBV25-1|TRBD1|few
TGTGCCAGCAGTGACCAGACAGGGGATGAAAAACTGTTTTTT
CASSDQTGDEKLFF
>TRBJ1-2|TRBV27|TRBD1|NA
TGTGCCAGCACTACTCGACAGGGAGGTGGCTACACCTTC
CASTTRQGGGYTF
>TRBJ2-3|TRBV7-9|NA|NA
TGTGCCAGCAGCTTAGCGACTAGGAGCACAGATACGCAGTATTTT
CASSLATRSTDTQYF
>TRBJ1-1|TRBV5-5|TRBD1|NA
TGTGCCAGCAGCGGGAGACAGGGGTCGAACACTGAAGCTTTCTTT
CASSGRQGSNTEAFF
>TRBJ2-1|TRBV28|TRBD2|NA
TGTGCCAGCAGTTTCCCGGGACTAGCGTACTACAATGAGCAGTTCTTC
CASSFPGLAYYNEQFF